This section outlines one T cell receptor beta chain sequence together with its context. Antigen specificity is unknown. The PCR had 60 Vbeta and 13 Jbeta primers. Some clones are missing from TCRdb's copy, which holds only in-frame ones; the method was immunoSEQ multiplex PCR. Of about 180,000 clones listed, 80% are singletons. Deletions cut 3 bases from V and 2 bases from J, with 5 bases between. This CDR3 is built from 12 residues. Germline V gene lookup returns CDR1 MDHEN and CDR2 SYDVKM. These data belong to a study of cytomegalovirus exposure and HLA in healthy donors. Whole-study findings and limits: Prior analysis indicated that the majority of TCR beta V segments exhibited productivity approximately 87% or approximately 30% of the time. Immune exposure information available was restricted to CMV serostatus.

This chain links TRBV28 with TRBJ2-7; D not certain. Sample: PBMCs. The clonotype was recovered from a girl under 18 in good health and CMV-seropositive. The CDR3 nucleotides are TGTGCCAGCAGTTTCCTCCCCTACGAGCAGTACTTC. This codes for CASSFLPYEQYF.